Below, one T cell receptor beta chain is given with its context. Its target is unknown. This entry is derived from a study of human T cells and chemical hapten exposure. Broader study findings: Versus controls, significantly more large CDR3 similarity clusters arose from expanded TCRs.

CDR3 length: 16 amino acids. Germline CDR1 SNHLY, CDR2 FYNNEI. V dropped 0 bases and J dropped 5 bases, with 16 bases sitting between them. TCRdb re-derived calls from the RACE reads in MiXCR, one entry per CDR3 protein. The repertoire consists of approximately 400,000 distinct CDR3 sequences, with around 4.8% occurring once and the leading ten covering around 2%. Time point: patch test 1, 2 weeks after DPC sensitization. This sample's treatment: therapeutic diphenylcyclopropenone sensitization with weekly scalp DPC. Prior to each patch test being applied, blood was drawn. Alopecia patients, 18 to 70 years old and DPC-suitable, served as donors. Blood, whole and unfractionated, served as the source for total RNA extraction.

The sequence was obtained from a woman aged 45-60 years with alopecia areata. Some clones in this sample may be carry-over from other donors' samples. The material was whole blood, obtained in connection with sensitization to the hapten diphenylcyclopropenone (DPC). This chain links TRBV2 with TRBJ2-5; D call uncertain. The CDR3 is CASSEAQNSPLETQYF. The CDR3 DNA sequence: TGTGCCAGCAGTGAAGCGCAGAACTCCCCTTTGGAGACCCAGTACTTC.